This T cell receptor (beta chain) was obtained from a study of blood T cell repertoires in COVID-19. Trimming stripped 0 bases from V and 4 bases from J, with 9 bases between. The V gene's germline CDR1 is LGHDT and CDR2 YNNKEL (reference sequence). The CDR3 has 14 amino acids. Measured with immunoSEQ multiplex PCR; TCRdb has only the in-frame clones, and not every one. The table includes 200,000 to 300,000 clones, about 85% detected once. The TCR was taken from a woman aged 55-70 years with active or convalescent COVID-19. Sequencing used peripheral blood. The rearrangement uses TRBV3-1 (or the pseudogene TRBV3-2) and TRBJ1-1; a possible D gene is TRBD1 (5 bases). The CDR3 nucleotides read TGTGCCAGCAGCCAAGACGGGACTTTCACTGAAGCTTTCTTT. Translated, it gives CASSQDGTFTEAFF.